The sequence of this T cell receptor (beta chain) was determined in a study of CD8 T cells in ankylosing spondylitis. Study findings and constraints: According to the report, clones linked to the disease were significantly enriched in matched synovial fluid samples taken from ankylosing spondylitis patients.

The CDR3 is 12 amino acids. V lost 5 bases to trimming and J lost 6 bases, with 11 bases between them. Germline assignment: CDR1 SGHTA and CDR2 FQGNSA. With respect to this clonotype: The target antigen is unknown.

One entry per CDR3 protein results from TCRdb running MiXCR on the 5' RACE reads. This sample carries hundreds of thousands of distinct CDR3 sequences, around 25% of them seen once, and the ten largest clones take approximately 6.6%. The sample was blood, either unsorted or a sorted T cell fraction (not recorded which). The receptor was isolated from a male donor with ankylosing spondylitis or in good health (not recorded which). This chain links TRBV7-2 with TRBJ2-7; no clear D. CDR3 in DNA: TGTGCCAGCAGCACTGCCAGGCGCGAGCAGTACTTC. It yields the protein CASSTARREQYF.